This T cell receptor (beta chain) was sequenced for a study of OX40 agonist ivuxolimab in advanced cancers. Study-wide context: Patients were under 90% male with ages about 20 to 79, mean 60.

In germline, CDR1 is LNHNV, CDR2 YYDKDF (reference sequence). V shed 1 base, J shed 5 bases, and the junction held 1 base outside the gene matches. The length of the CDR3 is 14 residues. Repertoires were generated with immunoSEQ multiplex PCR, while TCRdb's copy carries only in-frame clones and drops some. This sample has 60,000 or so clones, with 80% to 95% found just once. The source material was CD4+ or CD8+ T cells sorted from blood, sampled in a trial of the OX40 agonist ivuxolimab. This TCR derives from an adult with an advanced solid tumor such as melanoma, head and neck, liver or kidney cancer. The V and J genes are TRBV15 and TRBJ1-5; 8 nucleotides agree with TRBD1. DNA of the CDR3: TGTGCCACCAGCAGAGGGACAGGGTATCAGCCCCAGCATTTT. Protein product: CATSRGTGYQPQHF.